One and the same sample provided the 32 T cell receptor beta chains below, sequenced in a study of T-cell memory formation after mild COVID-19. TCRdb redid the calling of the 5' RACE reads with MiXCR, one entry per CDR3 protein. This sample has 180,000 or so distinct CDR3 sequences, with more than 9% found just once. The sample consisted of PBMCs or a T cell subset sorted from them (not recorded which). Receptors were obtained from a young man who had mild COVID-19 (a few samples of this study predate the infection). Cell type and time point are not known.

This clonotype has a handful of counts. The genes are TRBV7-9 and TRBJ1-5; TRBD1 aligns across 7 bases. V lost 5 bases to trimming and J lost 1 base; unmatched junction nucleotides: 5. Germline-derived CDR1 and CDR2 are SEHNR and FQNEAQ (reference sequence). There are 15 residues in the CDR3. The CDR3 coding sequence is TGTGCCAGCAGCCCGACAGGGATAAGCAATCAGCCCCAGCATTTT. Its translation: CASSPTGISNQPQHF.

This clonotype was seen repeatedly, ten times or more. J is TRBJ2-5 and V is TRBV4-1, with D possibly TRBD2 on 6 matching bases. CDR3 length: 13 residues. Per germline, CDR1 MGHRA and CDR2 YSYEKL. V dropped 2 bases and J dropped 4 bases, with 8 bases sitting between them. CDR3 sequence reads: CASSQWRGETQYF. The CDR3 DNA sequence: TGCGCCAGCAGCCAATGGAGGGGAGAGACCCAGTACTTC.

This clonotype was picked up a small number of times. The J gene is TRBJ2-5, the V gene TRBV5-1; D gene unclear. Germline CDR1 reads SGHRS; CDR2 reads YFSETQ. The CDR3 sequence is 14 residues long. V gave up 4 bases and J gave up 5 bases, with 15 bases separating them. Here the CDR3 DNA reads TGCGCCAGCAGCCCCGGACCTACATGGGAGACCCAGTACTTC. As protein: CASSPGPTWETQYF.

Only a few counts were recorded for this clonotype. V usage is TRBV6-2 or TRBV6-3 and J usage is TRBJ2-7, with a possible D match to TRBD2 (6 bases). The CDR3 runs to 14 residues. Germline loops: CDR1 MNHEY, CDR2 SVGEGT. Trimming stripped 6 bases from V and 0 bases from J, with 12 bases between. CDR3: CASSRPGSSYEQYF. Here the CDR3 DNA reads TGTGCCAGCAGCCGACCCGGGAGCTCCTACGAGCAGTACTTC.

This clonotype was seen a few times. The chain combines TRBV27 with TRBJ2-3; 9 bases agree with TRBD1. The CDR3 is 15 residues long. Per germline, CDR1 MNHEY and CDR2 SMNVEV (reference sequence). V shed 6 bases and J 4 bases; nucleotides not matched to a gene: 8. CDR3 protein: CASRTGTGSADTQYF. The CDR3 DNA sequence: TGTGCCAGCAGGACCGGGACAGGGTCGGCAGATACGCAGTATTTT.

V is TRBV12-3 or TRBV12-4 and J is TRBJ2-1; 7 bases fit TRBD2. This CDR3 is built from 11 residues. The trim removed 7 bases at V and 14 bases at J, leaving 8 bases unmatched. The CDR3 region is CASTPGLKEFF. The CDR3 bases are TGTGCCAGCACCCCGGGACTAAAGGAGTTCTTC.

Only a few counts were recorded for this clonotype. V and J are TRBV20-1 and TRBJ2-7; D might be TRBD1 (6 bases). V was trimmed by 6 bases and J by 6 bases, leaving 12 bases between them. Per germline, CDR1 DFQATT and CDR2 SNEGSKA (reference sequence). This CDR3 is 11 amino acids long. The CDR3 DNA reads as TGCAGTGCGTACAGGGTTCGCGAGCAGTACTTC. Residues: CSAYRVREQYF.

The chain has TRBV7-9 and TRBJ1-1, with unresolved D. The CDR3 contains 12 residues. Trimming removed 5 bases from V and 6 bases from J, with 10 bases in between. Germline V gene sequence: CDR1 SEHNR, CDR2 FQNEAQ (reference sequence). In nucleotides, the CDR3 is TGTGCCAGCAGCCGAGCAGGCTCTGAAGCTTTCTTT. It codes for CASSRAGSEAFF.

This clonotype was seen a handful of times. Its ends do not fully match the called genes, so a read error is possible. The chain has TRBV7-7 and TRBJ2-2, with D perhaps TRBD2 (5 bases). Germline loops: CDR1 SSHAT, CDR2 FNYEAQ (reference sequence). The CDR3 has 14 residues. The CDR3, as DNA: TGTGCTAGCAGCTTAGCGTCCGGGACCGGGGAGCTGTTTTTT. As protein: CASSLASGTGELFF.

The V call is TRBV4-3, the J call TRBJ2-1, with TRBD1 identical over 7 bases. CDR1 is LGHNA, CDR2 YSLEER, per germline. This CDR3 is built from 13 residues. V shed 4 bases and J 8 bases; nucleotides not matched to a gene: 5. The CDR3 DNA sequence: TGCGCCAGCAGCCCGAGACAGGGCCATGAGCAGTTCTTC. Translated, it gives CASSPRQGHEQFF.

The chain recombines TRBV6-5 with TRBJ1-2; TRBD1 aligns across 7 bases. CDR3 length: 15 residues. The V gene's germline CDR1 is MNHEY and CDR2 SVGAGI. Trimming removed 4 bases from V and 6 bases from J; junction bases left unmatched: 11. In nucleotides, the CDR3 is TGTGCCAGCAGTTTAGGTGGGACAGCTTTACATGGCTACACCTTC. It specifies CASSLGGTALHGYTF.

This clonotype was detected ten times or more. The V gene is TRBV12-3 or TRBV12-4, the J gene TRBJ1-2; D remains unclear. CDR3 length: 15 amino acids. Trimming shortened V by 4 bases and J by 2 bases, and 14 bases separated the two germline ends. The CDR3 bases are TGTGCCAGCAGTTCCTCGGGAGGTATAAACTATGGCTACACCTTC. This codes for CASSSSGGINYGYTF.

The sample holds many counts of this clonotype. The chain has TRBV4-3 and TRBJ2-4; 7 bases map to TRBD1. V shed 6 bases, J shed 1 base, and the junction held 3 bases outside the gene matches. From germline, CDR1 is LGHNA and CDR2 YSLEER. The CDR3 has 14 amino acids. CDR3 sequence: CASSQTGAKNIQYF. In DNA, the CDR3 is TGCGCCAGCAGTCAGACAGGGGCCAAAAACATTCAGTACTTC.

The table lists this clonotype with a few counts. V usage is TRBV11-3 and J usage is TRBJ1-1, with TRBD1 identical over 10 bases. V dropped 1 base and J dropped 2; count of bases not matched to a gene: 1. The CDR3 consists of 15 residues. Germline V lookup: CDR1 SGHNT, CDR2 YENEEA. This chain's CDR3 is CASSLGDRGNTEAFF. The CDR3 DNA sequence: TGTGCCAGCAGCTTAGGGGACAGGGGAAACACTGAAGCTTTCTTT.

Only one count was recorded for this clonotype. The V gene is TRBV7-9, the J gene TRBJ2-3, with 8 bases fitting TRBD2. The CDR3 is 16 residues long. Looked up from germline, CDR1 is SEHNR and CDR2 is FQNEAQ (reference sequence). Trimming at V came to 3 bases and at J to 2 bases, leaving 7 bases not matched to a gene. The CDR3 loop reads CASSLTSGGYTDTQYF. The CDR3 DNA sequence: TGTGCCAGCAGCTTGACCAGCGGGGGCTACACAGATACGCAGTATTTT. The complete variable domain, with remaining parts taken from reference TRBV7-9 and TRBJ2-3, reads DTGVSQNPRHKITKRGQNVTFRCDPISEHNRLYWYRQTLGQGPEFLTYFQNEAQLEKSRLLSDRFSAERPKGSFSTLEIQRTEQGDSAMYLCASSLTSGGYTDTQYFGPGTRLTVL.

This clonotype came up many times. CDR3: CASSPMERGESTDTQYF. The CDR3 coding sequence is TGCGCCAGCAGCCCAATGGAGAGGGGGGAGAGCACAGATACGCAGTATTTT. The rearrangement joins TRBV4-3 to TRBJ2-3; D assignment may be TRBD1 or TRBD2 (6 bases each). CDR3 size: 17 residues. Trimming left V 4 bases short and J 0 bases short, with 17 bases between. The V gene's germline CDR1 is LGHNA and CDR2 YSLEER.

This clonotype was seen a few times. The chain combines TRBV7-2 with TRBJ1-2; D might be TRBD1 (5 bases). Germline-derived CDR1 and CDR2 are SGHTA and FQGNSA. The CDR3 is 13 amino acids. Trimming removed 8 bases from V and 8 bases from J, with 18 bases in between. The CDR3 is CASRTWGGSGYTF. CDR3 nucleotide sequence: TGTGCCAGCCGAACATGGGGGGGTTCGGGCTACACCTTC.

V gene TRBV7-9 combines with J gene TRBJ2-3, with D perhaps TRBD1 or TRBD2 (8 bases each). The CDR3 is 20 amino acids. Between the trimmed V and J ends, which lost 1 base and 2 bases, there was a span of 25 bases. The germline CDR1 and CDR2 sequences are SEHNR and FQNEAQ (reference sequence). CDR3 residues: CASSLGTGLPAGDSTDTQYF. The CDR3 coding sequence is TGTGCCAGCAGCTTAGGGACAGGGCTCCCAGCGGGGGACTCCACAGATACGCAGTATTTT.

CDR3 in amino acids: CSARNIALNTEAFF. As DNA, the CDR3 is TGCAGTGCTAGGAATATTGCCCTGAACACTGAAGCTTTCTTT. The chain uses TRBV20-1 and TRBJ1-1; D not resolved. V was shortened by 3 bases and J by 0 bases, with 11 bases between the two germline ends. Germline lookup yields CDR1 DFQATT and CDR2 SNEGSKA (reference sequence). This CDR3 spans 14 amino acids.

This clonotype came up a few times. V gene TRBV5-1 combines with J gene TRBJ2-3; tentative D call: TRBD2 (6 bases). The V end lost 3 bases, the J end lost 3 bases, and 17 bases lay between the germline ends. The CDR3 loop spans 16 amino acids. In germline, CDR1 is SGHRS, CDR2 YFSETQ. The CDR3 protein is CASSYGLNGGTDTQYF. The DNA of the CDR3 is TGCGCCAGCAGCTACGGACTAAACGGAGGGACAGATACGCAGTATTTT.

This clonotype was recorded at least ten times. The chain recombines TRBV5-1 with TRBJ2-1, with TRBD2 matching 9 bases. This CDR3 contains 15 residues. Germline loops: CDR1 SGHRS, CDR2 YFSETQ. V shed 1 base and J 8 bases; nucleotides not matched to a gene: 7. The CDR3 coding sequence is TGCGCCAGCAGCTTGACTAGCGGGCGGCCGCATGAGCAGTTCTTC. The encoded protein is CASSLTSGRPHEQFF.

The J gene is TRBJ2-3, the V gene TRBV9; D is unresolved. Germline V lookup: CDR1 SGDLS, CDR2 YYNGEE. The CDR3 has 14 residues. With 0 bases removed from V and 2 bases from J, the gap between germline ends came to 7 bases. This CDR3 reads CASSVAPDTDTQYF. The CDR3 nucleotides read TGTGCCAGCAGCGTAGCTCCTGACACAGATACGCAGTATTTT.

This clonotype was seen a few times. The chain joins TRBV18 to TRBJ2-4, with D uncertain. Germline CDR1 and CDR2: KGHSH and LQKENI. The germline V and J ends were trimmed by 2 bases and 0 bases, with 5 bases remaining between them. The CDR3 sequence is 14 residues long. The CDR3 sequence is CASSPDQAKNIQYF. CDR3 sequence (DNA): TGTGCCAGCTCACCAGACCAAGCCAAAAACATTCAGTACTTC.

The genes are TRBV12-3 or TRBV12-4 and TRBJ1-2; unclear D gene. The CDR3 runs 13 residues. The germline V and J ends were trimmed by 5 bases and 8 bases, with 15 bases remaining between them. The CDR3 bases are TGTGCCAGCAGTCCCATGGGCTCTCAAGGCTACACCTTC. Translating it yields CASSPMGSQGYTF.

This chain connects TRBV7-9 to TRBJ1-5; a weak D match, TRBD1 (6 bases). The CDR3 length is 17 residues. CDR1 SEHNR and CDR2 FQNEAQ come from the germline V gene (reference sequence). V dropped 4 bases and J dropped 7 bases, with 23 bases sitting between them. The CDR3 nucleotides read TGTGCCAGCAGCTCGCGACAGGCCGGGACCACAGGACAGCCCCAGCATTTT. This translates into CASSSRQAGTTGQPQHF.

V gene TRBV20-1 combines with J gene TRBJ1-1, with D perhaps TRBD1 (6 bases). Trimming cost V 3 bases and J 2 bases, with 10 bases left between them. Per the germline V gene, CDR1 is DFQATT and CDR2 is SNEGSKA (reference sequence). CDR3 length equals 13 residues. CDR3 sequence reads: CSASRQANTEAFF. The CDR3 DNA sequence: TGCAGTGCTAGCAGACAGGCCAACACTGAAGCTTTCTTT.

The chain carries TRBV24-1 and TRBJ2-5, with 11 bases aligning to TRBD2. The CDR3 is 16 amino acids. In germline, CDR1 is KGHDR, CDR2 SFDVKD. The trim removed 2 bases at V and 2 bases at J, leaving 3 bases unmatched. CDR3 sequence reads: CATSDSLAGGQETQYF. In DNA form, the CDR3 reads TGTGCCACCAGTGATTCCCTAGCGGGGGGACAAGAGACCCAGTACTTC.

This chain links TRBV18 with TRBJ2-7; 10 nucleotides align to TRBD1. V dropped 1 base and J dropped 7; count of bases not matched to a gene: 7. Germline V gene sequence: CDR1 KGHSH, CDR2 LQKENI. This CDR3 contains 15 residues. CDR3 in DNA: TGTGCCAGCTCACCACGCGGGACAGGGGCGGGGGAGCAGTACGTC. Translating it yields CASSPRGTGAGEQYV.

The chain has TRBV29-1 and TRBJ1-1; tentatively, D is TRBD1 (5 bases). Germline lookup yields CDR1 SQVTM and CDR2 ANQGSEA. The CDR3 sequence is 13 residues long. Trimming cost V 5 bases and J 3 bases, with 13 bases left between them. DNA for the CDR3: TGCAGCGTTTCCTTCAGGGTTGACACTGAAGCTTTCTTT. Amino acid sequence: CSVSFRVDTEAFF.

This clonotype was seen ten or more times. J is TRBJ2-7 and V is TRBV5-5; D remains unclear. Trimming pared 2 bases from V and 0 bases from J, leaving 12 bases between. The V gene's germline CDR1 is SGHKS and CDR2 YYEKEE (reference sequence). The CDR3 sequence is 15 residues long. The CDR3 nucleotides are TGTGCCAGCAGCTTCGGGTCGTCGGCCTCCTACGAGCAGTACGTC. It translates to CASSFGSSASYEQYV.

The chain's CDR3 is CASSSDSADTQYF. The CDR3 DNA is TGTGCCAGCAGCTCGGATAGCGCAGATACGCAGTATTTT. This chain joins TRBV7-1 and TRBJ2-3, with D maybe TRBD2 (5 bases). Being an ORF, TRBV7-1 has a function that is uncertain. V lost 3 bases and J lost 4, with 8 bases in between. There are 13 residues in the CDR3.

The chain has TRBV20-1 and TRBJ1-1; 10 bases align to TRBD1. V was clipped by 2 bases and J by 3 bases; unmatched bases: 3. The CDR3 consists of 14 residues. Looked up from germline, CDR1 is DFQATT and CDR2 is SNEGSKA (reference sequence). The CDR3 coding sequence is TGCAGTGCTAGATCGACAGGGGGCTACACTGAAGCTTTCTTT. Its translation is CSARSTGGYTEAFF.